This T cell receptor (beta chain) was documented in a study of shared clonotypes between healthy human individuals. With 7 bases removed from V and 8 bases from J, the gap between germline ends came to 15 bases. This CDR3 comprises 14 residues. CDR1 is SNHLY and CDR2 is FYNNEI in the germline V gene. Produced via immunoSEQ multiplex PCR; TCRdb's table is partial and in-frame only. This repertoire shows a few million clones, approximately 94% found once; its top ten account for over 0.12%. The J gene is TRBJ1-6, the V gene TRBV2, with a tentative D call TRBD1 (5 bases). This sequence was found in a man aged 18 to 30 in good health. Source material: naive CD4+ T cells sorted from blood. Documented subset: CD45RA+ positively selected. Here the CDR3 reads CASTPWLGDSPLHF. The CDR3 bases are TGTGCCAGCACCCCGTGGCTAGGGGATTCACCCCTCCACTTT.